This T cell receptor beta chain was captured in a study of shared clonotypes between healthy human individuals. Study conclusions and caveats: The four-donor shared clonotypes exceeded non-shared clonotypes in generation probability, with non-shared ones scoring lower.

Trimming removed 5 bases from V and 3 bases from J, with 11 bases in between. CDR1 is MNHEY and CDR2 is SVGAGI in the germline V gene. The CDR3 consists of 13 residues. It was across several immunoSEQ plates that each subset's genomic DNA was evenly split. TCRdb keeps only in-frame clones here, not all; method: immunoSEQ multiplex PCR. This sample has about 600,000 clones, with approximately 97% found just once. About this clone: Its antigen is unknown.

CD45RA-negative memory and CD45RA+ naive subsets were split from the CD4+ cells. The sequenced sample consisted of naive CD4+ T cells sorted from blood. Subset denoted: CD45RA+ positively selected. The receptor was derived from a woman aged 25 to 39 in good health. The genes are TRBV6-5 and TRBJ2-7; perhaps D is TRBD1 or TRBD2 (5 bases each). CDR3 loop: CASSPGRDYEQYF. As DNA, the CDR3 is TGTGCCAGCAGTCCGGGGCGCGACTACGAGCAGTACTTC.